A single sample gave rise to the 28 T cell receptor beta chains below, sequenced in a study of T-cell reconstitution after alpha-beta-depleted transplantation in children. A library of TCRbeta sequences, prepared with unique molecular identifiers, was generated. From the PCR reads, TCRdb called clonotypes with MiXCR, one entry per CDR3 protein. The sample lists about 980,000 distinct CDR3 sequences; 25% to 30% were seen once. The material sequenced was PBMCs, mostly from graft donor cells, taken 360 days after TCRalphabeta/CD19-depleted stem cell transplant. The receptors shown here come from a boy less than two years old who had a stem cell transplant for SCID, so the T cells may come from the graft donor.

This clonotype was seen once. V is TRBV7-9 and J is TRBJ1-6; 7 bases are a match to TRBD1. Germline V lookup: CDR1 SEHNR, CDR2 FQNEAQ (reference sequence). The CDR3 is 16 residues long. Trimming cost V 4 bases and J 7 bases; bases outside gene matches: 10. The CDR3 bases are TGTGCCAGCAGCTCCAATACAGGGGTAGGAAATTCACCCCTCCACTTT. Translated, it gives CASSSNTGVGNSPLHF.

CDR3 DNA sequence: TGTGCCAGCAGTTCACGCCCGGTCCGTCCCGGGGAGCTGTTTTTT. This codes for CASSSRPVRPGELFF. This chain connects TRBV27 to TRBJ2-2; no clear D. The V gene lost 4 bases and the J gene lost 6 bases, with 15 bases spanning the gap. CDR1 MNHEY and CDR2 SMNVEV come from the germline V gene (reference sequence). The CDR3 runs 15 residues.

V is TRBV20-1 and J is TRBJ1-1; 7 bases agree with TRBD1. This CDR3 region has 15 residues. With V trimmed by 0 bases and J by 3 bases, 7 bases remained unmatched. Per germline, CDR1 DFQATT and CDR2 SNEGSKA (reference sequence). CDR3 region: CSARDMTGPYTEAFF. Written as DNA, the CDR3 is TGCAGTGCTAGAGACATGACAGGGCCCTACACTGAAGCTTTCTTT.

J is TRBJ2-3 and V is TRBV4-3; D uncertain. This CDR3 has 17 residues. Germline V CDR1 and CDR2: LGHNA, YSLEER. The V end was cut by 0 bases, the J end by 1 base, with 14 bases between. The CDR3 loop reads CASSQDLASRGTDTQYF. The CDR3 region has the DNA TGCGCCAGCAGCCAAGATCTGGCCTCCCGGGGCACAGATACGCAGTATTTT.

This clonotype was detected a few times. The chain uses TRBV28 and TRBJ2-1; D not resolved. V was shortened by 2 bases and J by 10 bases, with 15 bases between the two germline ends. This CDR3 region has 14 residues. CDR1 is MDHEN and CDR2 is SYDVKM in the germline V gene. CDR3 residues: CASSLEGTIWEQFF. DNA for the CDR3: TGTGCCAGCAGTTTAGAAGGCACTATATGGGAGCAGTTCTTC.

V and J are TRBV4-3 and TRBJ1-4; D possibly corresponds to TRBD1 (6 bases). V was clipped by 0 bases and J by 4 bases, with 9 bases between them. The CDR3 runs to 15 residues. CDR1 and CDR2 from the germline V gene are LGHNA and YSLEER. In DNA, the CDR3 is TGCGCCAGCAGCCAAGACAGGGACATTAATGAAAAACTGTTTTTT. Its translation is CASSQDRDINEKLFF.

The rearrangement joins TRBV29-1 to TRBJ2-3, with no clear D. The V and J ends lost 6 bases and 4 bases respectively, with 14 bases between them. This CDR3 has 13 amino acids. The V gene's germline CDR1 is SQVTM and CDR2 ANQGSEA. The CDR3 sequence is CSVRRAAPDTQYF. The CDR3 region has the DNA TGCAGCGTGCGTCGGGCCGCCCCAGATACGCAGTATTTT.

The chain carries TRBV4-1 and TRBJ2-6; D gene uncertain. Germline assignment: CDR1 MGHRA and CDR2 YSYEKL. This CDR3 spans 19 amino acids. V gave up 0 bases and J gave up 0 bases, with 15 bases separating them. CDR3 sequence reads: CASSQDKGWVYSGANVLTF. The CDR3 DNA reads as TGCGCCAGCAGCCAAGATAAGGGCTGGGTCTACTCTGGGGCCAACGTCCTGACTTTC.

This clonotype was counted a few times. The J gene is TRBJ2-7, the V gene TRBV15; 8 nucleotides line up with TRBD1. This CDR3 region has 17 residues. After removal of 0 bases from V and 4 bases from J, the junction contained 11 bases not matched to a gene. The germline V gene has CDR1 LNHNV and CDR2 YYDKDF (reference sequence). The CDR3 spells CATSRDQGQGAWYEQYF. For the CDR3, the DNA is TGTGCCACCAGCAGAGATCAAGGGCAGGGGGCTTGGTACGAGCAGTACTTC.

This chain connects TRBV7-9 to TRBJ2-4; D possibly corresponds to TRBD1 (5 bases). Germline V gives CDR1 SEHNR, CDR2 FQNEAQ (reference sequence). The CDR3 spans 17 residues. Trimming stripped 4 bases from V and 5 bases from J, with 21 bases between. CDR3: CASSSHSLRVPQNIQYF. CDR3 in DNA: TGTGCCAGCAGCTCCCACAGCCTCAGGGTACCCCAAAACATTCAGTACTTC.

The rearrangement links TRBV4-1 to TRBJ2-3, with D uncertain. CDR1 MGHRA and CDR2 YSYEKL come from the germline V gene. There are 16 residues in the CDR3. The V end was cut by 1 base, the J end by 2 bases, with 13 bases between. CDR3 DNA: TGCGCCAGCAGCCAAGGGCCCCAAACATTCACAGATACGCAGTATTTT. It yields the protein CASSQGPQTFTDTQYF.

A few counts support this clonotype. In this CDR3 the conserved last residue, phenylalanine or tryptophan, is missing, so a read error is likely. Because the CDR3's place on the DNA is in doubt, the DNA is left out and the CDR3 is given as listed by TCRdb. V is TRBV2 and J is TRBJ2-4; the DNA was not compared with TRBD2, the D call given in the table. The V gene's germline CDR1 is SNHLY and CDR2 FYNNEI. The CDR3 totals 15 residues, both ends included. The CDR3: CASKGGTSGGLTAFS.

This clonotype has only a few counts. The chain links TRBV20-1 to TRBJ2-7; no firm D call. V lost 6 bases, J lost 4 bases, and 16 bases lay in between. From germline, CDR1 is DFQATT and CDR2 SNEGSKA (reference sequence). CDR3 length: 13 amino acids. The CDR3 DNA reads TGCAGTGCCCTACACCCACTTTCTTACGAGCAGTACTTC. Translated, it gives CSALHPLSYEQYF.

This clonotype was picked up a small number of times. This chain links TRBV4-3 with TRBJ1-2; possibly TRBD1 for D (5 bases). V shed 0 bases and J shed 8 bases, with 10 bases lying between them. Germline V lookup: CDR1 LGHNA, CDR2 YSLEER. This CDR3 contains 13 residues. CDR3 amino acids: CASSQDPGRGYTF. CDR3 nucleotide sequence: TGCGCCAGCAGCCAAGATCCGGGGCGCGGCTACACCTTC.

This clonotype was detected only a few times. The chain recombines TRBV20-1 with TRBJ2-1; weak D call: TRBD1 (5 bases). Trimming removed 3 bases at V and 1 base at J, with 7 bases between. From germline, CDR1 is DFQATT and CDR2 SNEGSKA (reference sequence). The CDR3 runs 13 residues. The CDR3 bases are TGCAGTGCTAGGAAGGGGTCCTACAATGAGCAGTTCTTC. This sequence encodes CSARKGSYNEQFF.

This clonotype appeared a few times. This chain joins TRBV10-2 and TRBJ2-5; D gene ambiguous. The V and J ends lost 2 bases and 5 bases respectively, with 12 bases between them. The CDR3 consists of 14 residues. Germline V gene lookup returns CDR1 WSHSY and CDR2 SAAADI. CDR3 nucleotides: TGCGCCAGCAGTGAGGGATATCTCTGGGAGACCCAGTACTTC. Translation: CASSEGYLWETQYF.

The gene calls are TRBV12-3 or TRBV12-4 and TRBJ1-5; 9 bases are shared with TRBD1. The CDR3 spans 15 residues. The V gene end was trimmed by 6 bases and the J gene end by 7 bases; junction bases not matched to a gene: 10. The DNA for the CDR3 is TGTGCCAGCAGCTGGACAGGGGTTCGGCGGCAGCCCCAGCATTTT. Its translation: CASSWTGVRRQPQHF.

The V gene is TRBV5-1, the J gene TRBJ2-2; 10 positions agree with TRBD1. CDR3 length: 15 residues. V dropped 5 bases and J dropped 5; count of bases not matched to a gene: 6. From germline, CDR1 is SGHRS and CDR2 YFSETQ. CDR3 protein: CASRDGQGVTGELFF. The CDR3 DNA follows: TGCGCCAGCAGAGATGGACAGGGGGTTACCGGGGAGCTGTTTTTT.

This clonotype appeared many times. The CDR3: CATRSGNTGELFF. CDR3 DNA sequence: TGTGCCACCAGGTCAGGGAATACCGGGGAGCTGTTTTTT. The chain employs TRBV24-1 and TRBJ2-2, with a tentative D call TRBD1 (5 bases). The CDR3 loop spans 13 amino acids. Germline V lookup: CDR1 KGHDR, CDR2 SFDVKD. Deletions cut 7 bases from V and 5 bases from J, with 10 bases between.

The V call is TRBV12-3 or TRBV12-4, the J call TRBJ2-2; possibly TRBD2 for D (5 bases). The CDR3 contains 13 residues. Trimming pared 5 bases from V and 8 bases from J, leaving 12 bases between. In DNA, the CDR3 is TGTGCCAGCAGTAGAGCGGCAGCGGGGGAGCTGTTTTTT. The encoded protein is CASSRAAAGELFF.

This clonotype was detected a few times. The chain joins TRBV12-3 or TRBV12-4 to TRBJ2-7; TRBD2 matches at 8 bases. V trimming: 6 bases; J trimming: 5 bases; junction bases outside the gene matches: 12. CDR3 length: 15 residues. CDR3 DNA sequence: TGTGCCAGCAGCCAAACCGGGACTAGTTTCCACGAGCAGTACTTC. Translating it yields CASSQTGTSFHEQYF.

The chain uses TRBV3-1 and TRBJ2-3; D unclear. Germline CDR1 is LGHDT and CDR2 is YNNKEL (reference sequence). This CDR3 has 15 amino acids. V lost 5 bases to trimming and J lost 2 bases, with 14 bases between them. The CDR3 nucleotides read TGTGCCAGCAGCTTCCGAAACAGAGCCACAGATACGCAGTATTTT. Translated: CASSFRNRATDTQYF.

This clonotype was found a few times. This chain joins TRBV5-1 and TRBJ2-2, with 7 bases that match TRBD1. CDR1 and CDR2 (germline): SGHRS, YFSETQ. The junction had 6 bases not matched to a gene; V was cut back by 2 bases and J by 5 bases. The CDR3 length is 15 residues. The CDR3 coding sequence is TGCGCCAGCAGCTTTTCAGGGACAGAGACCGGGGAGCTGTTTTTT. Translating gives CASSFSGTETGELFF.

The chain uses TRBV28 and TRBJ2-7; D is unresolved. Germline-derived CDR1 and CDR2 are MDHEN and SYDVKM. The CDR3 has 14 residues. V was shortened by 2 bases and J by 4 bases, with 12 bases between the two germline ends. The CDR3 loop reads CASSLRPPTYEQYF. The CDR3 coding sequence is TGTGCCAGCAGTTTACGCCCACCTACGTACGAGCAGTACTTC.

This chain joins TRBV5-4 and TRBJ1-2; 7 bases line up with TRBD1. This CDR3 has 16 amino acids. Germline V CDR1 and CDR2: SGHNT, YYREEE (reference sequence). Unmatched junction bases numbered 13, after V lost 3 bases and J lost 5 bases. The CDR3 spells CASSSSIRQGGYGYTF. CDR3 in DNA: TGTGCCAGCAGCTCCAGTATTAGACAGGGAGGTTATGGCTACACCTTC.

The chain recombines TRBV12-3 or TRBV12-4 with TRBJ2-7; D might be TRBD2 (7 bases). This CDR3 region has 14 residues. With 2 bases removed from V and 3 bases from J, the gap between germline ends came to 11 bases. In DNA, the CDR3 is TGTGCCAGCAGTTTAAAGGGGGAGGGCTACGAGCAGTACTTC. Translated, it gives CASSLKGEGYEQYF.

CDR3 in DNA: TGCAGTGCTAGAGTGACTAGCGGGGGGGCCGCGCAGTTCTTC. Translating gives CSARVTSGGAAQFF. V usage is TRBV20-1 and J usage is TRBJ2-1, with TRBD2 matching over 14 bases. Germline V gene lookup returns CDR1 DFQATT and CDR2 SNEGSKA (reference sequence). This CDR3 spans 14 amino acids. With V trimmed by 1 base and J by 12 bases, 5 bases remained unmatched.

A few counts support this clonotype. V usage is TRBV4-1 and J usage is TRBJ2-1; tentative D call: TRBD1 (5 bases). The CDR3 runs to 18 residues. Germline CDR1 reads MGHRA; CDR2 reads YSYEKL. Trimming stripped 2 bases from V and 5 bases from J, with 22 bases between. The CDR3 DNA sequence: TGCGCCAGCAGCCAACATCCGAGACTGGGAAAGGGGAACAATGAGCAGTTCTTC. It translates to CASSQHPRLGKGNNEQFF.